This is a list of T cell receptor beta chains from one sample in a study of blood T cell repertoires in COVID-19. Profiling relied on immunoSEQ multiplex PCR, and the TCRdb table lists in-frame clones only, not all of them. The table shows about 180,000 clones, with around 84% occurring only once. The source material was PBMCs or T cells enriched from blood (not recorded which). The receptor set was obtained from a man aged 45-65 years who had recovered from COVID-19. The CDR3 runs from the conserved cysteine through the conserved F or W. D genes are given only for firm matches. Not every row has a clone size; where given, it reads once, few, many or a size class.

TRBV7-9	.	TRBD1	TRBJ2-7	TGTGCCAGCAGCTCTACCCCGACAGGGACCCTTTCCACCTACGAGCAGTACTTC	CASSSTPTGTLSTYEQYF
TRBV10-1	.	.	TRBJ2-1	TGCGCCAGCAGTGAGGGGGGGACCTATGGCGAGCAGTTCTTC	CASSEGGTYGEQFF
TRBV9	.	TRBD1	TRBJ1-3	TGTGCCAGCAGATTAGGGACAGGGGCCGGCACCATATATTTT	CASRLGTGAGTIYF
TRBV7-9	.	TRBD1	TRBJ2-7	TGTGCCAGCAGCCCAACCCCGGGACAGGGGACCTACGAGCAGTACTTC	CASSPTPGQGTYEQYF
TRBV7-2	.	TRBD1	TRBJ2-1	TGTGCCAGCACCGGGACAGGGAACCGCAATGAGCAGTTCTTC	CASTGTGNRNEQFF
TRBV15	.	TRBD1	TRBJ1-1	TGTGCCACCAGCAGAGATCAGACAGGGGATAGAGCTGAAGCTTTCTTT	CATSRDQTGDRAEAFF
TRBV5-1	once	.	TRBJ2-1	TGCGCCAGCAGCTTGGGAGCTGTGAGCTCCTACAATGAGCAGTTCTTC	CASSLGAVSSYNEQFF
TRBV10-1	.	TRBD2	TRBJ2-6	TGCGCCAGCAGCCGCGGACTAGCCCGCTCTGGGGCCAACGTCCTGACTTTC	CASSRGLARSGANVLTF
TRBV11-2	few	.	TRBJ2-1	TGTGCCAGCAGCCCCCGAGACGGGCGCGGGCGAAACAATGAGCAGTTCTTC	CASSPRDGRGRNNEQFF
TRBV11-2	.	TRBD1	TRBJ1-3	TGTGCCAGCAGCTTAGGGACAGGGGTGGAACCCATATATTTT	CASSLGTGVEPIYF
TRBV3-1/TRBV3-2	.	TRBD1	TRBJ1-4	TGTGCCAGCAGCCGCGACAGGGGAAAGAATGAAAAACTGTTTTTT	CASSRDRGKNEKLFF
TRBV3-1/TRBV3-2	.	.	TRBJ1-3	TGTGCCAGCAGCCAAGGGTATGCGGAAGGAAACACCATATATTTT	CASSQGYAEGNTIYF
TRBV10-3	.	.	TRBJ1-2	TGTGCCATCAGTGACGGGGGGACTTATGGCTACACCTTC	CAISDGGTYGYTF
TRBV14	few	TRBD1	TRBJ1-4	TGTGCCAGCAGCCAAGATGGGAGACAGGGCCTGCCATACGGTGCAACTAATGAAAAACTGTTTTTT	CASSQDGRQGLPYGATNEKLFF
TRBV7-9	.	.	TRBJ1-1	TGTGCCAGCATACAGGCCATGAACACTGAAGCTTTCTTT	CASIQAMNTEAFF
TRBV7-6	.	TRBD2	TRBJ2-1	TGTGCCAGCAGCTCGTCCCCGAGGACTAGCGGGGCCAACAATGAGCAGTTCTTC	CASSSSPRTSGANNEQFF
TRBV28	.	.	TRBJ2-7	TGTGCCAGCAGTTTAGCCCTATCCTACGAGCAGTACTTC	CASSLALSYEQYF
TRBV29-1	.	.	TRBJ2-3	TGCAGCGTCACGGGACTCCCCTCGGGTACGCAGTATTTT	CSVTGLPSGTQYF
TRBV11-2	.	TRBD1	TRBJ2-1	TGTGCCAGCAGCTTTCGCGAAGGGACAGGGCCTACCTACAATGAGCAGTTCTTC	CASSFREGTGPTYNEQFF
TRBV5-1	.	.	TRBJ1-4	TGCGCCAGCAGCTTGGGACAGAATCCCACTAATGAAAAACTGTTTTTT	CASSLGQNPTNEKLFF
TRBV28	.	.	TRBJ1-2	TGTGCCAGCAGCGCATTGGGGGCAGGCTATGGCTACACCTTC	CASSALGAGYGYTF
TRBV10-3	.	.	TRBJ2-7	TGTGCCATCAGTGAGTCGTCCATCTCCTACGAGCAGTACTTC	CAISESSISYEQYF
TRBV10-3	.	TRBD2	TRBJ2-5	TGTGCCATCAGCGGGGGGGAGTACCAAGAGACCCAGTACTTC	CAISGGEYQETQYF
TRBV6-5	.	TRBD2	TRBJ2-5	TGTGCCAGCAGTTCTTCTAGCGGGGGGATGGGGGAGACCCAGTACTTC	CASSSSSGGMGETQYF
TRBV11-2	.	.	TRBJ1-3	TGTGCCAGCAGCGCCGGGTCAGTACGCGGGAACACCATATATTTT	CASSAGSVRGNTIYF
TRBV6-5	once	.	TRBJ1-2	TGTGCCAGCAGTCAGCGGAGAACCTATGGCTACACCTTC	CASSQRRTYGYTF
TRBV11-2	.	.	TRBJ1-1	TGTGCCAGCAGCCCCGACGGGATACTAGCTTTCTTT	CASSPDGILAFF
TRBV30	.	.	TRBJ1-4	TGTGCCTGGAGTCTCCTACTCGGAACTAATGAAAAACTGTTTTTT	CAWSLLLGTNEKLFF
TRBV7-8	few	TRBD1	TRBJ1-2	TGTGCCAGCAGCTTAGACAGGGGTAACTATGGCTACACCTTC	CASSLDRGNYGYTF
TRBV3-1/TRBV3-2	.	.	TRBJ2-5	TGTGCCAGCAGCCAAGTTCAGGGGATTTGGGAGACCCAGTACTTC	CASSQVQGIWETQYF
TRBV11-2	few	TRBD1	TRBJ2-2	TGTGCCAGCAGCTTATCTTCTGACAGGGGGAGTCCCGGGGAGCTGTTTTTT	CASSLSSDRGSPGELFF
TRBV4-2	.	TRBD1	TRBJ2-6	TGTGCCAGCAGCCAACGACAGGGGTTCCTCTCTGGGGCCAACGTCCTGACTTTC	CASSQRQGFLSGANVLTF
TRBV7-6	.	TRBD1	TRBJ1-1	TGTGCCAGCAGCTTAGAAGGACAGGGAGGTGCTGAAGCTTTCTTT	CASSLEGQGGAEAFF
TRBV6-2/TRBV6-3	once	TRBD2	TRBJ2-5	TGTGCCAGCAGTTACTTGGCTAGCGGGGACCAAGAGACCCAGTACTTC	CASSYLASGDQETQYF
TRBV6-5	.	.	TRBJ1-6	TGTGCCAGCCTGACAGTGATCTCCTATAATTCACCCCTCCACTTT	CASLTVISYNSPLHF
TRBV15	.	TRBD2	TRBJ2-1	TGTGCCACCAGCAGAGATCTAGGGGCGGGGGACAATGAGCAGTTCTTC	CATSRDLGAGDNEQFF
TRBV23-1	.	.	TRBJ2-3	TGCGCCAGCAGCAGGATCCAACGCACAGATACGCAGTATTTT	CASSRIQRTDTQYF
TRBV10-1	once	.	TRBJ2-2	TGCGCCACCTCGGACACCGGGGAGCTGTTTTTT	CATSDTGELFF
TRBV6-5	.	TRBD1	TRBJ1-2	TGTGCCAGCAGACTAGGACAGGGGAACTATGGCTACACCTTC	CASRLGQGNYGYTF
TRBV25-1	.	TRBD2	TRBJ2-3	TGTGCCAGCAGTGAATGGACTAGCAATGGTCCAGATACGCAGTATTTT	CASSEWTSNGPDTQYF
TRBV5-1	once	.	TRBJ1-6	TGCGCCAGCAGTCGACAGGATCTTAGCTCCTATAATTCACCCCTCCACTTT	CASSRQDLSSYNSPLHF
TRBV28	.	.	TRBJ1-2	TGTGCCAGCAGTTACAGTGCCTATGGCTACACCTTC	CASSYSAYGYTF
TRBV6-5	.	.	TRBJ1-2	TGTGCCAGCAGCCTCGACAAGAACTATGGCTACACCTTC	CASSLDKNYGYTF
TRBV3-1/TRBV3-2	many	TRBD1	TRBJ1-2	TGTGCCAGCAGCCCCCGCGGTCACAGGGGTTGGGGTGGCTACACCTTC	CASSPRGHRGWGGYTF
TRBV7-9	many	.	TRBJ1-1	TGTGCCAGCAGCCCCCCTAGGATGGGGGAGGACACTGAAGCTTTCTTT	CASSPPRMGEDTEAFF
TRBV5-1	few	TRBD1	TRBJ2-2	TGCGCCAGCAGCTTGATTACAGGGGGCGGCGGGGAGCTGTTTTTT	CASSLITGGGGELFF
TRBV27	.	TRBD1	TRBJ1-2	TGTGCCAGCAGCAAAGGAGGACAGGGGGGGGGTGGCTACACCTTC	CASSKGGQGGGGYTF
TRBV9	.	TRBD1	TRBJ1-1	TGTGCCAGCAGCGTAGGCGGGACAGCCCAGAACACTGAAGCTTTCTTT	CASSVGGTAQNTEAFF
TRBV5-4	.	TRBD1	TRBJ2-7	TGTGCCAGCAGCTTGGCCGGGACAGGGACCTACGAGCAGTACTTC	CASSLAGTGTYEQYF
TRBV7-9	.	.	TRBJ2-7	TGTGCCAGCATGCGAACTGACAGGAGCGCCTACGAGCAGTACTTC	CASMRTDRSAYEQYF
TRBV19	few	.	TRBJ2-7	TGTGCCAGTAGTACCGGACCAGGGACCTACGAGCAGTACTTC	CASSTGPGTYEQYF
TRBV30	.	.	TRBJ1-2	TGTGCCTGGAGGATGCATACAGGCCCATCCTATGGCTACACCTTC	CAWRMHTGPSYGYTF